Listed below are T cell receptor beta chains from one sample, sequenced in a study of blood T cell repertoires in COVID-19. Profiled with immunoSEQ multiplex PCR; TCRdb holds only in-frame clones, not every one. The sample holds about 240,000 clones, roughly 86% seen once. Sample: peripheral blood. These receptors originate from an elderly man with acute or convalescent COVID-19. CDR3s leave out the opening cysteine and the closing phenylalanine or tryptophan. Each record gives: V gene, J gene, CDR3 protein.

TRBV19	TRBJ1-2	ASSFNRGQPLNYGYT
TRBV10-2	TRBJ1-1	ASSEGTTEAF
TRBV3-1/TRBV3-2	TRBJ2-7	ASSGAGAYEQY
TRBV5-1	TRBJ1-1	ASSPGQEGTEAF
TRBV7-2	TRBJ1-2	ASSSLGTGVYGYT
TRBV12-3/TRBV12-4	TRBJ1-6	ASSLENSPLH
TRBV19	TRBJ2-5	ASSPRGRQTQY
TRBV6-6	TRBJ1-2	ASSGGTVYGYT
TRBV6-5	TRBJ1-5	ATGQGFTQPQH
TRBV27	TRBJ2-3	ASVTRSGQGRDTQY
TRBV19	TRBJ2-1	ASSLAGGDYNEQF
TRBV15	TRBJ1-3	ATSIRTGSGNTIY
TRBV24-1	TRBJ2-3	ATSDPLSLAEADTQY
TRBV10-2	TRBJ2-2	ASRSGEILVGELF
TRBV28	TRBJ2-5	ASSTPGTGRETQY
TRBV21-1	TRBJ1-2	ASNLWGENYGYT
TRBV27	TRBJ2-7	ASSSTRGTEQY
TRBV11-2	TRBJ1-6	ASSLERQGGTPLH
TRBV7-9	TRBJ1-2	ASSPPDYRYGYT
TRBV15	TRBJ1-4	ATTAGPATNEKLF
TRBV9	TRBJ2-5	ASSVQGTETQY
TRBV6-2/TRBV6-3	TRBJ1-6	ASSPPGQINSPLH
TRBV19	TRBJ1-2	ASTHSRGRGFGYT
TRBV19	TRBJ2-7	ASSTPAGLSYEQY
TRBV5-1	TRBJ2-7	ASSIGLGLTYEQY
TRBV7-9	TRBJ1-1	ASQTDLNTEAF
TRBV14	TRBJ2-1	ASSQDSGLRVGNEQF
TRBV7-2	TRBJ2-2	ASSPQWGTSRNTGELF
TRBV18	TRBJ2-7	ASSPLQGGHEQY
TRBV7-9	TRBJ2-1	ASSLSGSSYNEQF
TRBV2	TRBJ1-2	ASKSGTEDGYT
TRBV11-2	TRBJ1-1	ASSLDPGGTEAF
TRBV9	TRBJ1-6	ASRRGTGENSPLH
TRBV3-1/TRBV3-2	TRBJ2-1	ASSQGLAEVYNEQF
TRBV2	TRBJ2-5	ASTHREETQY
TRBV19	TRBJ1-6	ASSVKQDSPLH
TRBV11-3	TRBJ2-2	ASSLLDTGELF
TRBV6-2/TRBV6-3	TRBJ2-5	ASSYPYWLAGGETQY
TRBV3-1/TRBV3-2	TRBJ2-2	ATRDRNTGELF
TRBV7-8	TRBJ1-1	ASIPRMNTEAF
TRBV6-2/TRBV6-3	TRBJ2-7	ASSPPEPEQY